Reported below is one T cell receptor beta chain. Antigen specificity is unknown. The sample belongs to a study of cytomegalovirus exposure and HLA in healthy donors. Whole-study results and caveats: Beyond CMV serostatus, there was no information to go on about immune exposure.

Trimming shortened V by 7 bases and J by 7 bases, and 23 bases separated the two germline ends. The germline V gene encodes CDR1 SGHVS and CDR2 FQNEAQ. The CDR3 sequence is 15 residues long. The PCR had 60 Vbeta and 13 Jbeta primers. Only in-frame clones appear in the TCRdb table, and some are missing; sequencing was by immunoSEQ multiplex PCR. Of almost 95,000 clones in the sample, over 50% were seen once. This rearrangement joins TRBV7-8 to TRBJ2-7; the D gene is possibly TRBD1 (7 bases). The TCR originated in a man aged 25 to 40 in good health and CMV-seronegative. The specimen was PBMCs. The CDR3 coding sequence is TGTGCCAGCATCGCAGGGGGGAGTAGTACAGTGGAGCAGTACTTC. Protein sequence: CASIAGGSSTVEQYF.